Listed here are 17 T cell receptor beta chains from one sample, sequenced in a study of post-analysis software for immune sequencing data. Unique molecular identifiers were carried by the TCR beta cDNA libraries. MiXCR, applied by TCRdb to the PCR reads, yields one record per CDR3 protein. The sample lists under 650,000 distinct CDR3 sequences, 44% occurring once. Study findings and constraints: TRBV segments more frequent in patients than in controls numbered five and included TRBV5-6, TRBV5-1 and TRBV20-1.

Their antigen targets remain unknown. The sequenced sample consisted of blood. The receptors here all came from a girl between 5 and 17 years old with multiple sclerosis.

This clonotype was detected only a few times. V is TRBV4-1 and J is TRBJ2-5; D call uncertain. The CDR3 runs 12 residues. The germline V and J ends were trimmed by 1 base and 11 bases, with 11 bases remaining between them. Germline CDR1 is MGHRA and CDR2 is YSYEKL. The CDR3 nucleotides are TGCGCCAGCAGCCAAGCCTCGCATGAGCAGTACTTC. It encodes CASSQASHEQYF.

V and J are TRBV29-1 and TRBJ2-7, with a possible D match to TRBD1 (5 bases). CDR1 SQVTM and CDR2 ANQGSEA come from the germline V gene. The CDR3 contains 12 residues. Trimming removed 5 bases from V and 2 bases from J, with 10 bases in between. DNA for the CDR3: TGCAGCGTTCAGGACATCACCTACGAGCAGTACTTC. As protein: CSVQDITYEQYF.

The chain is built from TRBV12-3 or TRBV12-4 and TRBJ2-1; the D is unclear. Between the trimmed V and J ends, which lost 6 bases and 5 bases, there was a span of 8 bases. The CDR3 contains 12 residues. CDR3 in amino acids: CASSQDHNEQFF. CDR3 in DNA: TGTGCCAGCAGCCAGGACCACAATGAGCAGTTCTTC.

The rearrangement uses TRBV27 and TRBJ1-1; no clear D. The V end lost 5 bases, the J end lost 10 bases, and 14 bases lay between the germline ends. The CDR3 is 12 residues long. Germline CDR1 is MNHEY and CDR2 is SMNVEV (reference sequence). The CDR3 loop reads CASSPGGEVAFF. CDR3 in DNA: TGTGCCAGCAGTCCTGGTGGGGAGGTAGCTTTCTTT.

This clonotype has more than one count but fewer than ten. This chain uses TRBV20-1 with TRBJ2-3; maybe TRBD2 (6 bases). V gave up 5 bases and J gave up 4 bases, with 16 bases separating them. Germline loops: CDR1 DFQATT, CDR2 SNEGSKA (reference sequence). The CDR3 runs to 14 residues. CDR3 region: CSAPRTSSADTQYF. CDR3 coding DNA: TGCAGTGCTCCCCGAACTAGCTCTGCAGATACGCAGTATTTT.

This clonotype was observed a few times. The rearrangement joins TRBV7-9 to TRBJ2-5; 7 bases are shared with TRBD2. The end of the DNA fits TRBJ2-7 better, so the J call may be wrong. Germline lookup yields CDR1 SEHNR and CDR2 FQNEAQ (reference sequence). CDR3 length: 17 amino acids. This chain's CDR3 is CASSFQKKRDEPPEQYF. DNA for the CDR3: TGTGCCAGCAGCTTCCAAAAAAAGCGGGACGAACCCCCCGAGCAGTACTTC.

The rearrangement uses TRBV6-5 and TRBJ1-2, with D unclear. CDR1 is MNHEY, CDR2 SVGAGI, per germline. V lost 2 bases to trimming and J lost 6 bases, with 16 bases between them. The CDR3 contains 15 residues. As DNA, the CDR3 is TGTGCCAGCAGTTACGAGTCAATGGGAGGGAATGGCTACACCTTC. This translates into CASSYESMGGNGYTF.

V gene TRBV12-3 or TRBV12-4 combines with J gene TRBJ2-7; TRBD2 matches 8 bases. This CDR3 region has 14 residues. After removal of 8 bases from V and 6 bases from J, the junction contained 12 bases not matched to a gene. In DNA, the CDR3 is TGTGCCAGCTCTAAGGTCGGGGGGGCCCTCGAGCAGTACTTC. This codes for CASSKVGGALEQYF.

The chain uses TRBV5-1 and TRBJ2-4; tentatively, D is TRBD2 (5 bases). The J call is doubtful: the DNA matches TRBJ2-7 better. Germline V gene sequence: CDR1 SGHRS, CDR2 YFSETQ. The length of the CDR3 is 13 residues. The CDR3 loop reads CASRRTGTYEQYF. The CDR3, as DNA: TGCGCCAGCAGAAGGACGGGAACCTACGAGCAGTACTTC.

The rearrangement links TRBV5-1 to TRBJ2-1; a possible D gene is TRBD1 (5 bases). There are 13 residues in the CDR3. V was clipped by 4 bases and J by 6 bases, with 11 bases between them. Per the germline V gene, CDR1 is SGHRS and CDR2 is YFSETQ. DNA of the CDR3: TGCGCCAGCAGCAGCGTACAGGTCAATGAGCAGTTCTTC. Residues: CASSSVQVNEQFF.

The rearrangement links TRBV20-1 to TRBJ2-7; D is unresolved. Germline CDR1 reads DFQATT; CDR2 reads SNEGSKA (reference sequence). The CDR3 has 15 residues. V was trimmed by 0 bases and J by 2 bases, leaving 14 bases between them. The CDR3 sequence: CSARDRHLPTYEQYF. CDR3 nucleotides: TGCAGTGCTAGAGATCGCCACTTGCCCACCTACGAGCAGTACTTC.

The chain uses TRBV20-1 and TRBJ2-3, with 8 bases identical to TRBD2. With V trimmed by 6 bases and J by 6 bases, 11 bases remained unmatched. The CDR3 sequence is 14 residues long. CDR1 is DFQATT and CDR2 is SNEGSKA in the germline V gene (reference sequence). Here the CDR3 DNA reads TGCAGTGCCTCGACTAGCGCCCGGGGGGATACGCAGTATTTT. Translating it yields CSASTSARGDTQYF.

The chain joins TRBV4-1 to TRBJ2-1; D unresolved. V was pared by 3 bases and J by 9 bases, with 15 bases between. This CDR3 region has 14 residues. Germline CDR1 MGHRA, CDR2 YSYEKL. The DNA for the CDR3 is TGCGCCAGCAGCCAGACTTTCCTTGTGACTGAGCAGTTCTTC. This gives the protein CASSQTFLVTEQFF.

In DNA form, the CDR3 reads TGTGCCAGCAGCCCCACTGGGCGGGACAACAATGAGCAGTTCTTC. Translation: CASSPTGRDNNEQFF. The chain uses TRBV12-3 or TRBV12-4 and TRBJ2-1; D tentatively reads TRBD1 or TRBD2 (6 bases each). This CDR3 region has 15 residues. V lost 6 bases and J lost 5, with 17 bases in between.

The chain employs TRBV20-1 and TRBJ2-1; 7 bases agree with TRBD2. Germline lookup yields CDR1 DFQATT and CDR2 SNEGSKA (reference sequence). This CDR3 is 14 amino acids long. V trimming: 3 bases; J trimming: 7 bases; junction bases outside the gene matches: 9. The CDR3 is CSARDDGRRNEQFF. In DNA form, the CDR3 reads TGCAGTGCTAGGGATGACGGGAGGCGGAATGAGCAGTTCTTC.

The chain links TRBV14 to TRBJ2-2, with a weak D call TRBD2 (6 bases). The V end was cut by 0 bases, the J end by 3 bases, with 14 bases between. Germline assignment: CDR1 SGHDN and CDR2 FVKESK. The CDR3 has 17 residues. The CDR3 is CASSQDSIAADTGELFF. In DNA, the CDR3 is TGTGCCAGCAGCCAAGATTCGATAGCGGCCGACACCGGGGAGCTGTTTTTT.

This rearrangement joins TRBV12-3 or TRBV12-4 to TRBJ2-7, with a tentative D call TRBD1 (5 bases). Trimming left V 7 bases short and J 6 bases short, with 16 bases between. This CDR3 comprises 13 residues. CDR3 sequence (DNA): TGTGCCAGCATGAGTGCAGGGCGAAGCGAGCAGTACTTC. It yields the protein CASMSAGRSEQYF.